A selection of T cell receptor beta chains follows, all from one sample in a study of blood T cell repertoires in COVID-19. Data came from immunoSEQ multiplex PCR; TCRdb stores just in-frame clones and leaves some out. The sample yields 68,000 or so clones, 80% to 90% seen once. Material for sequencing was peripheral blood. All receptors derive from a man younger than 45 with acute or convalescent COVID-19. Both conserved end residues are part of each CDR3. A D gene is named only where the DNA matches it firmly. Clone size appears in some rows only: once, few, many, or a class for an expanded clone.

DNA: TGTGCCAGCAGTTTACTGGGGGGAAATAATGAAAAACTGTTTTTT; CDR3: CASSLLGGNNEKLFF; D: NA; J: TRBJ1-4; V: TRBV28; size: once
DNA: TGCGCCAGCAGGAACCGGGACCTCAGGGGGGATGAGCAGTTCTTC; CDR3: CASRNRDLRGDEQFF; D: NA; J: TRBJ2-1; V: TRBV4-1; size: NA
DNA: TGTGCCAGCAGTGTTCAGAGCGGGATCTACGAGCAGTACTTC; CDR3: CASSVQSGIYEQYF; D: TRBD2; J: TRBJ2-7; V: TRBV3-1/TRBV3-2; size: NA
DNA: TGTGCCAGTAGTATAAAGGATGGGAGCTACGAGCAGTACTTC; CDR3: CASSIKDGSYEQYF; D: NA; J: TRBJ2-7; V: TRBV19; size: once
DNA: TGTGCCAGCAGCAGGGGCAGCCCGGGCAGCAATCAGCCCCAGCATTTT; CDR3: CASSRGSPGSNQPQHF; D: NA; J: TRBJ1-5; V: TRBV3-1/TRBV3-2; size: NA
DNA: TGTGCCAGCAGCTTCCTACCCAGCACAGATACGCAGTATTTT; CDR3: CASSFLPSTDTQYF; D: NA; J: TRBJ2-3; V: TRBV7-3; size: NA
DNA: TGTGCCAGCAGCTTGCGATTAGCGGGAGCTGCGGAGCAGTTCTTC; CDR3: CASSLRLAGAAEQFF; D: TRBD2; J: TRBJ2-1; V: TRBV5-6; size: few
DNA: TGTGCCAGCAAAACGGGTTTCTCTAAGGCACCCCTCCACTTT; CDR3: CASKTGFSKAPLHF; D: NA; J: TRBJ1-6; V: TRBV2; size: NA
DNA: TGTGCCAGCAGCTTACTAGCGGGGCGCACAGATACGCAGTATTTT; CDR3: CASSLLAGRTDTQYF; D: TRBD2; J: TRBJ2-3; V: TRBV7-9; size: NA
DNA: TGTGCCAGCAGCTTGTCCCAGGGCGCGGGAAACACCATATATTTT; CDR3: CASSLSQGAGNTIYF; D: NA; J: TRBJ1-3; V: TRBV5-4; size: once
DNA: TGTGCCAGCAGCCGTCGGCAATCCCCGGTGAGGTTCAATGAAAAACTGTTTTTT; CDR3: CASSRRQSPVRFNEKLFF; D: NA; J: TRBJ1-4; V: TRBV6-2/TRBV6-3; size: NA
DNA: TGCGCCAGCAGCCCCGGACTCCCAAACGAGGCCCAGTACTTC; CDR3: CASSPGLPNEAQYF; D: NA; J: TRBJ2-5; V: TRBV5-1; size: few
DNA: TGTGCCAGCGGGCTAGCGGAGAACACCGGGGAGCTGTTTTTT; CDR3: CASGLAENTGELFF; D: TRBD2; J: TRBJ2-2; V: TRBV7-9; size: NA
DNA: TGCGCCAGCAGCTTCAGCTGGCAGGAGGAAGAAGCCGGGGAGCTGTTTTTT; CDR3: CASSFSWQEEEAGELFF; D: NA; J: TRBJ2-2; V: TRBV5-1; size: NA
DNA: TGTGCCAGTAGAGGAGGATTCAATCAGCCCCAGCATTTT; CDR3: CASRGGFNQPQHF; D: NA; J: TRBJ1-5; V: TRBV19; size: NA
DNA: TGTGCCAGCAGCTCAACAGGGTTCGGTGAAGCTTTCTTT; CDR3: CASSSTGFGEAFF; D: NA; J: TRBJ1-1; V: TRBV4-2; size: NA
DNA: TGTGCCAGCAGCATTAGCGGGAGCAGGGGGAATGAGCAGTTCTTC; CDR3: CASSISGSRGNEQFF; D: TRBD2; J: TRBJ2-1; V: TRBV7-2; size: NA
DNA: TGTGCCAGCAGCCGCGGACTAGCGGGAGGGGCCGGGGAGCTGTTTTTT; CDR3: CASSRGLAGGAGELFF; D: TRBD2; J: TRBJ2-2; V: TRBV7-3; size: NA
DNA: TGTGCCAGTAGTCCCTGGGAGGGGACAGGGGGCGGGGAGACCCAGTACTTC; CDR3: CASSPWEGTGGGETQYF; D: TRBD1; J: TRBJ2-5; V: TRBV19; size: NA
DNA: TGTGCCAGCAGCTGGGCTCGGGGGGCCTTCGGAAAACTGTTTTTT; CDR3: CASSWARGAFGKLFF; D: NA; J: TRBJ1-4; V: TRBV5-6; size: once
DNA: TGTGCCAGCAAACCTGGGGGGGAGTACTACGAGCAGTACTTC; CDR3: CASKPGGEYYEQYF; D: TRBD2; J: TRBJ2-7; V: TRBV4-2; size: NA
DNA: TGTGCCAGCAACAGACTAGCGGGAGATTATGAGCAGTACTTC; CDR3: CASNRLAGDYEQYF; D: TRBD2; J: TRBJ2-7; V: TRBV7-9; size: NA
DNA: TGTGCCAGCAGTTCCGGACAGGGGGGCCAGCCCCAGCATTTT; CDR3: CASSSGQGGQPQHF; D: TRBD1; J: TRBJ1-5; V: TRBV6-2/TRBV6-3; size: NA
DNA: TGTGCCAGCAGCACTCCCAACAATACCGGGGAGCTGTTTTTT; CDR3: CASSTPNNTGELFF; D: NA; J: TRBJ2-2; V: TRBV21-1; size: NA
DNA: TGCGCCAGCAGCTTGTATCGCGATTCCTCCCTCCACTTT; CDR3: CASSLYRDSSLHF; D: NA; J: TRBJ1-6; V: TRBV5-1; size: NA
DNA: TGCGCCAGCAGCCAAGAACTAGCTACAGATACGCAGTATTTT; CDR3: CASSQELATDTQYF; D: NA; J: TRBJ2-3; V: TRBV4-1; size: NA
DNA: TGTGCCAGCAGCTTAGGGGCGACAGCTGTCTCCTACGAGCAGTACTTC; CDR3: CASSLGATAVSYEQYF; D: NA; J: TRBJ2-7; V: TRBV7-9; size: NA
DNA: TGTGCCAGCAGCCCTGCGGGGACTAGCGGTTATACGCAGTATTTT; CDR3: CASSPAGTSGYTQYF; D: TRBD2; J: TRBJ2-3; V: TRBV7-2; size: NA
DNA: TGTGCCAGCAGCCCAACAGGGGTTAATTCACCCCTCCACTTT; CDR3: CASSPTGVNSPLHF; D: TRBD1; J: TRBJ1-6; V: TRBV9; size: NA
DNA: TGTGCCAGCAGCTCACAGGGGCTGAAGGGTGGGGCCAACGTCCTGACTTTC; CDR3: CASSSQGLKGGANVLTF; D: TRBD1; J: TRBJ2-6; V: TRBV7-8; size: NA
DNA: TGTGCCAGCAGTTACCGGGGGACCGGGTCACCCCTCCACTTT; CDR3: CASSYRGTGSPLHF; D: NA; J: TRBJ1-6; V: TRBV6-5; size: NA